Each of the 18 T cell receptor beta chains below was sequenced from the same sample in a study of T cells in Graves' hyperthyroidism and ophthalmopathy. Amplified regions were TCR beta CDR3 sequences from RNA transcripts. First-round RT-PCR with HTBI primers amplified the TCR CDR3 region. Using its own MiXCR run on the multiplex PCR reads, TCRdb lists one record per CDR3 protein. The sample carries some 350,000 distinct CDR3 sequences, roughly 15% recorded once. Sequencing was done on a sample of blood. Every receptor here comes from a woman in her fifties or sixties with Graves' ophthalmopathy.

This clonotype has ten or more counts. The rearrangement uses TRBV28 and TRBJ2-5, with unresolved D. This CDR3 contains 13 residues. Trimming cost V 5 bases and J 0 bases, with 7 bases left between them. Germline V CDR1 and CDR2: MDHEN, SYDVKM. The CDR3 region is CASSPRDQETQYF. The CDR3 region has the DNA TGTGCCAGCAGTCCTCGGGACCAAGAGACCCAGTACTTC.

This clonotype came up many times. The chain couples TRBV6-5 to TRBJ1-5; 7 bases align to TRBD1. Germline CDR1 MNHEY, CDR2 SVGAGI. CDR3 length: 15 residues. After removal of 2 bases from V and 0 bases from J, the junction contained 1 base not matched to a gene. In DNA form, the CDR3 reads TGTGCCAGCAGTTACACAGGGGCTAGCAATCAGCCCCAGCATTTT. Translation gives CASSYTGASNQPQHF.

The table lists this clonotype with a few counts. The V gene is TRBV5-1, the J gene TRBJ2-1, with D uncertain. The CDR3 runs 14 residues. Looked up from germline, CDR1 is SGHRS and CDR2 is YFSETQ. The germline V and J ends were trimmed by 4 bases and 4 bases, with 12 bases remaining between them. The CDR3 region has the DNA TGCGCCAGCAGCCCCCAATGGCGGTACAATGAGCAGTTCTTC. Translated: CASSPQWRYNEQFF. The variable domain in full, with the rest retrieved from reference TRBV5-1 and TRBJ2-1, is KAGVTQTPRYLIKTRGQQVTLSCSPISGHRSVSWYQQTPGQGLQFLFEYFSETQRNKGNFPGRFSGRQFSNSRSEMNVSTLELGDSALYLCASSPQWRYNEQFFGPGTRLTVL.

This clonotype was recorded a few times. CDR3 coding DNA: TGTGCCAGTAGTAAAGCGGCAGACCCCTTCGCCAAACTGTTTTTT. Amino acid sequence: CASSKAADPFAKLFF. The chain carries TRBV19 and TRBJ1-4; no clear D. Germline V gene lookup returns CDR1 LNHDA and CDR2 SQIVND (reference sequence). V lost 4 bases to trimming and J lost 11 bases, with 20 bases between them. The CDR3 is 15 amino acids. Drawing the rest from reference TRBV19 and TRBJ1-4, the complete variable domain is DGGITQSPKYLFRKEGQNVTLSCEQNLNHDAMYWYRQDPGQGLRLIYYSQIVNDFQKGDIAEGYSVSREKKESFPLTVTSAQKNPTAFYLCASSKAADPFAKLFFGSGTQLSVL.

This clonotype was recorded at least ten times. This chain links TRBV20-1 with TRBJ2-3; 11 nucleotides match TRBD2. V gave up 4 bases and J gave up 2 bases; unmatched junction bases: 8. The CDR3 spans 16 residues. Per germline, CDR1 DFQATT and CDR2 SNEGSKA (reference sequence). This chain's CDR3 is CSATFGTSGHTDTQYF. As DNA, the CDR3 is TGCAGTGCTACGTTTGGGACTAGCGGCCACACAGATACGCAGTATTTT.

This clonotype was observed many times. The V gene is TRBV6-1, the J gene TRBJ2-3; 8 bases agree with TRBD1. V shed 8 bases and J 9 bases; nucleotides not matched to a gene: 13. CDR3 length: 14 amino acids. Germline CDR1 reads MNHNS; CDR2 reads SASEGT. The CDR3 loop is CASGRTGLGGTQYF. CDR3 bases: TGTGCCAGCGGACGGACAGGGCTGGGTGGCACGCAGTATTTT.

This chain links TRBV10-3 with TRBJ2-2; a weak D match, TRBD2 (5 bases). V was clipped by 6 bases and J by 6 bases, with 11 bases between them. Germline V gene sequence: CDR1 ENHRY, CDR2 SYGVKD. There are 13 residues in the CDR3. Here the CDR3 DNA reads TGTGCCATCAGAGGCCAGGAGGCCGGGGAGCTGTTTTTT. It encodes CAIRGQEAGELFF.

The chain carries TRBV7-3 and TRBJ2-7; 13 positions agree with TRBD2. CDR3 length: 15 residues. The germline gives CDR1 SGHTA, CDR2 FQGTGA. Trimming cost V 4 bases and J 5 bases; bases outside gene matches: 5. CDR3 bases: TGTGCCAGCAGCTCTACCGGGACTAGCGGGAACGAGCAGTACTTC. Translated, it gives CASSSTGTSGNEQYF.

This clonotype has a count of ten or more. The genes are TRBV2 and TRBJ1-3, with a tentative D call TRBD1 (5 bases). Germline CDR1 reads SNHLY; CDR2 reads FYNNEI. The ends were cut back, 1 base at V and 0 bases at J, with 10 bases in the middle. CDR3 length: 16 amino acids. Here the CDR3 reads CASSEGEGSSGNTIYF. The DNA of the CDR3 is TGTGCCAGCAGTGAAGGCGAGGGGAGCTCTGGAAACACCATATATTTT.

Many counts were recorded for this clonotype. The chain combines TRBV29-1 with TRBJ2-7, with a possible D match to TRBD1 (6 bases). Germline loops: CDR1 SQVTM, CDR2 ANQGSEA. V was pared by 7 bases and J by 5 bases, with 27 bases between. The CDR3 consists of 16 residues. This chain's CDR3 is CSAAPGTGTTLDEQYF. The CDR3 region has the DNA TGCAGCGCCGCACCGGGGACCGGGACAACCCTCGACGAGCAGTACTTC.

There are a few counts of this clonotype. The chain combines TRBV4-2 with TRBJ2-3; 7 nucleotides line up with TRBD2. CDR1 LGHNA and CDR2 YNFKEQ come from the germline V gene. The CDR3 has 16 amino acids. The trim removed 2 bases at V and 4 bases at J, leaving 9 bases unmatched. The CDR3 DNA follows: TGTGCCAGCAGCCAACAGCGGGGCGGGAGTGCAGATACGCAGTATTTT. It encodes CASSQQRGGSADTQYF.

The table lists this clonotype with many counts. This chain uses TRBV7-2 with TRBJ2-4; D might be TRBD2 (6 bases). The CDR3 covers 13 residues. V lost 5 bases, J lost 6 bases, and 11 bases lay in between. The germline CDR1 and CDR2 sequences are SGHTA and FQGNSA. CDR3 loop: CASSPTRGNIQYF. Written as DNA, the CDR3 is TGTGCCAGCAGCCCAACGCGGGGAAACATTCAGTACTTC.

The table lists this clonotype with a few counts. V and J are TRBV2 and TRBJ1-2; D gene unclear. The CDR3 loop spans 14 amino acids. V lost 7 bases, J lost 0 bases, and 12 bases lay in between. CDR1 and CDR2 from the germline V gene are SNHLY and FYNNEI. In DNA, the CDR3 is TGTGCCAGCAATAGACCTGAAGCTAACTATGGCTACACCTTC. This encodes CASNRPEANYGYTF.

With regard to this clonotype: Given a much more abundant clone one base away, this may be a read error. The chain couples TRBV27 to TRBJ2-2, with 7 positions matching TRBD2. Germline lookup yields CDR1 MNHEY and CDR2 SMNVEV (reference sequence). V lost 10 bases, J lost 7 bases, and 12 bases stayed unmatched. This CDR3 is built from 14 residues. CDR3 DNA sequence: TGTGCCAACAGCGGACTAGAAGGGATCGGGGAGCTGTTTTTT. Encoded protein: CANSGLEGIGELFF.

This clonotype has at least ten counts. The CDR3 region has the DNA TGTGCCAGCAGTTTAATGGGTATTGGTGAAAAACTGTTTTTT. This gives the protein CASSLMGIGEKLFF. The rearrangement links TRBV28 to TRBJ1-4, with D unclear. CDR1 MDHEN and CDR2 SYDVKM come from the germline V gene. The CDR3 covers 14 residues. The V end was cut by 2 bases, the J end by 7 bases, with 11 bases between. The full variable domain, with the rest looked up from reference TRBV28 and TRBJ1-4, is DVKVTQSSRYLVKRTGEKVFLECVQDMDHENMFWYRQDPGLGLRLIYFSYDVKMKEKGDIPEGYSVSREKKERFSLILESASTNQTSMYLCASSLMGIGEKLFFGSGTQLSVL.

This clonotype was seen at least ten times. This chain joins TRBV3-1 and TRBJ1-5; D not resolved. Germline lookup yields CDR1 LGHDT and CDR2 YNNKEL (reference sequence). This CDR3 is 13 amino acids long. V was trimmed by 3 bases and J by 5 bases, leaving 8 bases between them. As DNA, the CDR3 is TGTGCCAGCAGCCAGGGTCCTTATCAGCCCCAGCATTTT. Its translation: CASSQGPYQPQHF. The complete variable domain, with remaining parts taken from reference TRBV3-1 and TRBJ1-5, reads DTAVSQTPKYLVTQMGNDKSIKCEQNLGHDTMYWYKQDSKKFLKIMFSYNNKELIINETVPNRFSPKSPDKAHLNLHINSLELGDSAVYFCASSQGPYQPQHFGDGTRLSIL.

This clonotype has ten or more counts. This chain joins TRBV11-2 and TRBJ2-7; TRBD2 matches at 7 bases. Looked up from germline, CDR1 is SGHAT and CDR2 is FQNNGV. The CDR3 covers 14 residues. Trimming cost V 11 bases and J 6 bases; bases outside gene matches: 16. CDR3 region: CAALSGRGGSEQYF. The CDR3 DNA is TGTGCCGCCCTAAGTGGGCGGGGAGGGTCCGAGCAGTACTTC. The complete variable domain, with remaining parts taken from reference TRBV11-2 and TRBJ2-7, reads EAGVAQSPRYKIIEKRQSVAFWCNPISGHATLYWYQQILGQGPKLLIQFQNNGVVDDSQLPKDRFSAERLKGVDSTLKIQPAKLEDSAVYLCAALSGRGGSEQYFGPGTRLTVT.

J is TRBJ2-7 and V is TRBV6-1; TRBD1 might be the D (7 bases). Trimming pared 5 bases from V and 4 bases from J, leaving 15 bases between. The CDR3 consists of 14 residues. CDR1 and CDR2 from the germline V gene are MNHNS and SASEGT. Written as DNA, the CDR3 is TGTGCCAGCAGTTATGTGGCAGGGGGGTACGAGCAGTACTTC. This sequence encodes CASSYVAGGYEQYF.